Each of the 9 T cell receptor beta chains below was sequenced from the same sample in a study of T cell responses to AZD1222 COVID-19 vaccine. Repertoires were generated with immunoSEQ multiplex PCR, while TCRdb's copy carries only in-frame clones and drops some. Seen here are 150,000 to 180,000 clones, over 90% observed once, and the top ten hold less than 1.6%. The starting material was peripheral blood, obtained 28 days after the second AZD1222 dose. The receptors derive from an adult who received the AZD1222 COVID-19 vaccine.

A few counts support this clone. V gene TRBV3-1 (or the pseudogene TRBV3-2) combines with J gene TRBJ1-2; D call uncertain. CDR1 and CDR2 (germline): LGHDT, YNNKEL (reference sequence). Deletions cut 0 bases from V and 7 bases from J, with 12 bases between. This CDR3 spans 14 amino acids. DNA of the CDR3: TGTGCCAGCAGCCAAGATGTGTCGGTGTCTGGCTACACCTTC. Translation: CASSQDVSVSGYTF.

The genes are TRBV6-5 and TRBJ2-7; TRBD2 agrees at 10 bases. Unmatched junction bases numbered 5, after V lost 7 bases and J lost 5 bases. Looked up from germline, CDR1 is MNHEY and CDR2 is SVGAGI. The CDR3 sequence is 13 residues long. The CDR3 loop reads CASIQRGGHEQYF. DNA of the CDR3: TGTGCCAGCATTCAGCGGGGGGGCCACGAGCAGTACTTC.

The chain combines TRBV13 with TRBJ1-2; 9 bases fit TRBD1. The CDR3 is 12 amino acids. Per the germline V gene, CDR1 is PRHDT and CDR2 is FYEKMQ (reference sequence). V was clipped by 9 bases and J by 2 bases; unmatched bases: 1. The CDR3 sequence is CARDRGNYGYTF. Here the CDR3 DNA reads TGTGCCAGAGACAGGGGGAACTATGGCTACACCTTC. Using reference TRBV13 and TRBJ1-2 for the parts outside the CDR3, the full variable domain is AAGVIQSPRHLIKEKRETATLKCYPIPRHDTVYWYQQGPGQDPQFLISFYEKMQSDKGSIPDRFSAQQFSDYHSELNMSSLELGDSALYFCARDRGNYGYTFGSGTRLTVV.

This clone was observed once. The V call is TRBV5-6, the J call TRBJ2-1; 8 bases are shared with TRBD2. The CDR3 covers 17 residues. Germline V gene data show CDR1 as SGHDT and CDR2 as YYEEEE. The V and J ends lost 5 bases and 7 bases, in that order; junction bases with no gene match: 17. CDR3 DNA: TGTGCCAGCAGACAGGACCGGCTAGCGGGCTCCTTTAATGAGCAGTTCTTC. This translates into CASRQDRLAGSFNEQFF.

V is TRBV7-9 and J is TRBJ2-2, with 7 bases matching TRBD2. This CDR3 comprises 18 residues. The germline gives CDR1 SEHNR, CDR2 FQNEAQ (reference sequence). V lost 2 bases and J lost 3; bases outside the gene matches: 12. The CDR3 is CASSLIEASGDHTGELFF. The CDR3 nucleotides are TGTGCCAGCAGCTTAATCGAGGCTAGCGGAGATCACACCGGGGAGCTGTTTTTT.

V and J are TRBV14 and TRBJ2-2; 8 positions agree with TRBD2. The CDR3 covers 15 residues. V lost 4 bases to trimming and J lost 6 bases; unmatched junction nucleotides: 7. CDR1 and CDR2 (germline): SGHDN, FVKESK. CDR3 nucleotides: TGTGCCAGCAGCCCGGGGGGGCCCAGGGCCGGGGAGCTGTTTTTT. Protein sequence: CASSPGGPRAGELFF.

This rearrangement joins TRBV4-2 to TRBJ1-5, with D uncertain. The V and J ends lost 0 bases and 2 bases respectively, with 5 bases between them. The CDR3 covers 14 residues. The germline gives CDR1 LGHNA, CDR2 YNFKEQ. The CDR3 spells CASSQEIRNQPQHF. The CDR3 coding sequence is TGTGCCAGCAGCCAAGAGATCCGCAATCAGCCCCAGCATTTT.

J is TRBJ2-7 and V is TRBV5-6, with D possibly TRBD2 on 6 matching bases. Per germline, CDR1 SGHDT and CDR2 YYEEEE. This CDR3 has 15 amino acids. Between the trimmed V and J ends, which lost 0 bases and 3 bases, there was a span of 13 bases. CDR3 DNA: TGTGCCAGCAGCTTGGGCGGGGCATGGGGCTACGAGCAGTACTTC. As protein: CASSLGGAWGYEQYF. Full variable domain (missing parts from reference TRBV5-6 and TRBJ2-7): DAGVTQSPTHLIKTRGQQVTLRCSPKSGHDTVSWYQQALGQGPQFIFQYYEEEERQRGNFPDRFSGHQFPNYSSELNVNALLLGDSALYLCASSLGGAWGYEQYFGPGTRLTVT.

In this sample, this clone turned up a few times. CDR3 nucleotide sequence: TGTGCCAGCAGCCAAGGCTTTGGGAACACCATATATTTT. Translated, it gives CASSQGFGNTIYF. The chain couples TRBV3-1 (or the pseudogene TRBV3-2) to TRBJ1-3; D is unclear. Trimming shortened V by 1 base and J by 7 bases, and 8 bases separated the two germline ends. The CDR3 covers 13 residues. The germline V gene encodes CDR1 LGHDT and CDR2 YNNKEL (reference sequence).